Listed below are T cell receptor beta chains from one sample, sequenced in a study of control samples from healthy donors and cancer patients. Only in-frame clones appear in the TCRdb table, and some are missing; sequencing was by immunoSEQ multiplex PCR. Of 90,000 or so clones in the sample, about 88% were seen once. Sample: blood. The receptors come from a woman in her 70s in good health. Both conserved end residues are part of each CDR3. The D gene is left open where the match is weak. Clone size is shown for a subset of rows, as once, few, many or a class of expanded clone.

TGTGCCAGCAACCCATTACTGGGGGGGACTGAAGCTTTCTTT | CASNPLLGGTEAFF | TRBV7-9 | 14 | TRBJ1-1 | - | -
TGTGCCAGCTCGGGGGTAGTGGCGTCTGGAAACACCATATATTTT | CASSGVVASGNTIYF | TRBV18 | 15 | TRBJ1-3 | - | -
TGTGCCAGCAGGCGGGACAGATCCAATTCACCCCTCCACTTT | CASRRDRSNSPLHF | TRBV2 | 14 | TRBJ1-6 | TRBD1 | -
TGTGCCTGGAGTTTCTCCGGGACGAAGACTGAAGCTTTCTTT | CAWSFSGTKTEAFF | TRBV30 | 14 | TRBJ1-1 | - | once
TGCAGCGTTGGGCAGGGACTTTCAACGGGAACTGAAGCTTTCTTT | CSVGQGLSTGTEAFF | TRBV29-1 | 15 | TRBJ1-1 | - | -
TGTGCCAGCAGCTTTTGGGGCCGAGGGGGATACACCATATATTTT | CASSFWGRGGYTIYF | TRBV5-6 | 15 | TRBJ1-3 | - | -
TGTGCCAGCTCGGGCTTCAGCACAGATACGCAGTATTTT | CASSGFSTDTQYF | TRBV12-3/TRBV12-4 | 13 | TRBJ2-3 | - | -
TGCGCCAGCAGCAAGGGACAGGGGAACTCCTACGAGCAGTACTTC | CASSKGQGNSYEQYF | TRBV5-1 | 15 | TRBJ2-7 | TRBD1 | few
TGTGCCAGCAGCTTACGTCTAGCGGGAGCTCGAAGAGTTAGCTCCTACGAGCAGTACTTC | CASSLRLAGARRVSSYEQYF | TRBV7-8 | 20 | TRBJ2-7 | TRBD2 | -
TGCGCCAGCAGCTTGGGAGGGACGGGGACTGAAGCTTTCTTT | CASSLGGTGTEAFF | TRBV5-1 | 14 | TRBJ1-1 | - | -
TGTGCCAGCAGTTTCAATGACAGGAGTCAAGAGACCCAGTACTTC | CASSFNDRSQETQYF | TRBV6-6 | 15 | TRBJ2-5 | - | -
TGTGCCAGCAGCCCGGGACTAGCTGCCGGGGAGCTGTTTTTT | CASSPGLAAGELFF | TRBV9 | 14 | TRBJ2-2 | TRBD2 | -
TGCGCCAGCAGCCAAGGCCAAGGGGGTTCCTACAATGAGCAGTTCTTC | CASSQGQGGSYNEQFF | TRBV4-1 | 16 | TRBJ2-1 | - | few
TGTGCCAGCTCACCGGGGACAGGGTTGGATGGCTACACCTTC | CASSPGTGLDGYTF | TRBV18 | 14 | TRBJ1-2 | TRBD1 | -
TGCGCCAGCAGCGGAAGGACTAGCGGGGTTTACAATGAGCAGTTCTTC | CASSGRTSGVYNEQFF | TRBV5-1 | 16 | TRBJ2-1 | TRBD2 | -
TGTGCCAGCAGTACTGACAGGCTGGGCGGCTACACCTTC | CASSTDRLGGYTF | TRBV6-2/TRBV6-3 | 13 | TRBJ1-2 | - | -
TGCGCCAGCAGCGTGTCGGCGGGACTAGCGGAAGATACGCAGTATTTT | CASSVSAGLAEDTQYF | TRBV5-1 | 16 | TRBJ2-3 | TRBD2 | -
TGTGCCAGTAGTCAGAGGACAGGGCGTAATGAAAAACTGTTTTTT | CASSQRTGRNEKLFF | TRBV19 | 15 | TRBJ1-4 | TRBD1 | -
TGTGCCAGCAGTCCAGGAGATCCTGCTTGGACTGAAGCTTTCTTT | CASSPGDPAWTEAFF | TRBV3-1/TRBV3-2 | 15 | TRBJ1-1 | - | -
TGTGCCTGGAGTGTACGGGGGCCGGGCGAGCAGTACTTC | CAWSVRGPGEQYF | TRBV30 | 13 | TRBJ2-7 | - | -
TGCAGCGTTGGACAGGATAACTATGGCTACACCTTC | CSVGQDNYGYTF | TRBV29-1 | 12 | TRBJ1-2 | - | many
TGCGCCAGCAGCCTGACCCCCTATACAAATGAGCAGTTCTTC | CASSLTPYTNEQFF | TRBV5-1 | 14 | TRBJ2-1 | - | -
TGTGCCAGCAGGGCATTCCGGGACAGCCCTTTGGGGGGCTACACCTTC | CASRAFRDSPLGGYTF | TRBV7-9 | 16 | TRBJ1-2 | TRBD1 | -
TGTGCCACCAGCAGAACTTATGGGGGGGCGAGGGGTAGCAATCAGCCCCAGCATTTT | CATSRTYGGARGSNQPQHF | TRBV15 | 19 | TRBJ1-5 | - | -
TGTGCCAGCAGCTTCTCTCGAGGTTACGAGCAGTACTTC | CASSFSRGYEQYF | TRBV11-3 | 13 | TRBJ2-7 | - | -
TGTGCCAGCAGCCTGGCCCTTCAGGATACGCAGTATTTT | CASSLALQDTQYF | TRBV5-4 | 13 | TRBJ2-3 | - | -
TGTGCCAGTAGTATCGACAGGCCGGAAAAACTGTTTTTT | CASSIDRPEKLFF | TRBV19 | 13 | TRBJ1-4 | - | -
TGTGCCAGCAGTCGCCCGGGGGGAAACAATGAGCAGTTCTTC | CASSRPGGNNEQFF | TRBV6-5 | 14 | TRBJ2-1 | TRBD2 | -
TGTGCCAGCCATTTAGGGGAGAGCACTGAAGCTTTCTTT | CASHLGESTEAFF | TRBV12-3/TRBV12-4 | 13 | TRBJ1-1 | - | few
TGTGCCAGCAGCTTACTACAGGGTGGTAGCGCCGGGGAGCTGTTTTTT | CASSLLQGGSAGELFF | TRBV5-5 | 16 | TRBJ2-2 | - | -
TGTGCCAGCAGCCAAGACTTCCCCGGGACAGGGGTCAAGGCTTTCTTT | CASSQDFPGTGVKAFF | TRBV14 | 16 | TRBJ1-1 | TRBD1 | -
TGTGCCAGCAGCTTGGACAGCCGAGGTGCAGAGACCCAGTACTTC | CASSLDSRGAETQYF | TRBV5-4 | 15 | TRBJ2-5 | - | -
TGTGCCAGCAGTGGAACTGGGCAGACCTCGAACACCGGGGAGCTGTTTTTT | CASSGTGQTSNTGELFF | TRBV27 | 17 | TRBJ2-2 | - | -
TGTGCCAGCAGCGTAAGCTCTGCCCTTAATGAAAAACTGTTTTTT | CASSVSSALNEKLFF | TRBV7-9 | 15 | TRBJ1-4 | - | once
TGTGCCAGCAGCTTAGGACCTGAGTACAATGAGCAGTTCTTC | CASSLGPEYNEQFF | TRBV7-9 | 14 | TRBJ2-1 | - | -
TGTGCCAGCAGCCACCCTGGGGGCGGCTCACCCCTCCACTTT | CASSHPGGGSPLHF | TRBV7-2 | 14 | TRBJ1-6 | - | -